This T cell receptor beta chain originates from a study of Graves' ophthalmopathy and Graves' hyperthyroidism. Study details: Upon initial diagnosis and before any treatment, peripheral blood was collected.

TCR beta CDR3 amplification used RNA transcripts. A first-round RT-PCR used HTBI primers, followed by a second-round multiplex PCR. TCRdb reprocessed the multiplex PCR reads via MiXCR and lists one record per CDR3 protein. Of about 210,000 distinct CDR3 sequences in the sample, 25% to 30% are singletons; the top ten hold over 7.5%. General observations from the study: Ophthalmopathy and stable hyperthyroidism were discriminated by a 13-signature model, with roughly 90% sensitivity and around 81% specificity. The model forecast ophthalmopathy progression, reaching under 71% sensitivity and around 72% specificity. Among expanded thyroid clonotypes above 0.001 frequency, most also occurred in blood.

This clonotype was detected many times. Its specificity is not known. The sequenced sample consisted of peripheral blood. The receptor was isolated from a man aged 45 to 65 with Graves' ophthalmopathy.

This chain's CDR3 is CASSPYDGGKAFF. The CDR3 bases are TGTGCCAGCAGCCCCTACGATGGAGGGAAAGCTTTCTTT. This sequence joins TRBV7-9 and TRBJ1-1; D call uncertain. The CDR3 consists of 13 residues. CDR1 is SEHNR and CDR2 is FQNEAQ in the germline V gene (reference sequence). The V and J ends lost 5 bases and 9 bases respectively, with 16 bases between them. Complete variable domain (other parts from reference TRBV7-9 and TRBJ1-1): DTGVSQNPRHKITKRGQNVTFRCDPISEHNRLYWYRQTLGQGPEFLTYFQNEAQLEKSRLLSDRFSAERPKGSFSTLEIQRTEQGDSAMYLCASSPYDGGKAFFGQGTRLTVV.